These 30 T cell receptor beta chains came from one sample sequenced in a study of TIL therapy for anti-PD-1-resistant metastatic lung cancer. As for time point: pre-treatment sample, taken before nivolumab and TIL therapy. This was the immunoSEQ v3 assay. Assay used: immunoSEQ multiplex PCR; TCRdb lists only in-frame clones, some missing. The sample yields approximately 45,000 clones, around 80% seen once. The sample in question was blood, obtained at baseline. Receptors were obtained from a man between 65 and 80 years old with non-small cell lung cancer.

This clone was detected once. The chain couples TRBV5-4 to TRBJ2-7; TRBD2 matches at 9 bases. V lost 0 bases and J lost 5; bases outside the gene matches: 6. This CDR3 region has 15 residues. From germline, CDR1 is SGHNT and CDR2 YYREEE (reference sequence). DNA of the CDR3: TGTGCCAGCAGCTTGGAGGGTAGCGGGAGCAACGAGCAGTACTTC. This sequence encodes CASSLEGSGSNEQYF.

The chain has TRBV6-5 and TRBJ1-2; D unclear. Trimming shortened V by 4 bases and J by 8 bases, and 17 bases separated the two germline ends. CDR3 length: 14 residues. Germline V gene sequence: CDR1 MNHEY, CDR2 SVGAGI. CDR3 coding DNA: TGTGCCAGCAGTTCTCGACGGAACCCCCGCGGCTACACCTTC. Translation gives CASSSRRNPRGYTF.

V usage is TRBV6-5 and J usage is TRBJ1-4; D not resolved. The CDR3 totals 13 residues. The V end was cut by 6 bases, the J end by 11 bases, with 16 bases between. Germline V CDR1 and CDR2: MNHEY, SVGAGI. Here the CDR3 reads CASRIEGYGKLFF. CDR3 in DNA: TGTGCCAGCAGGATCGAAGGTTACGGGAAACTGTTTTTT.

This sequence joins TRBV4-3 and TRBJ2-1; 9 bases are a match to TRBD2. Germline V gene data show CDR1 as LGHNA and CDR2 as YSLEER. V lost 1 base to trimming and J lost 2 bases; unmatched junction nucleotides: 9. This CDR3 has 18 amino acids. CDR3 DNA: TGCGCCAGCAGCCAAGGTGGTAGCGGGAGAAGAACCTACAATGAGCAGTTCTTC. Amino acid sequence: CASSQGGSGRRTYNEQFF.

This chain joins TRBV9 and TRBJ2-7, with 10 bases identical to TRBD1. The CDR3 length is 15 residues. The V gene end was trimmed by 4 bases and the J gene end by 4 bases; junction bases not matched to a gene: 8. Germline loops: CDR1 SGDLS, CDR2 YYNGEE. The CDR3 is CASSINPGQGYEQYF. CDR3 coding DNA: TGTGCCAGCAGCATCAACCCGGGACAGGGGTACGAGCAGTACTTC.

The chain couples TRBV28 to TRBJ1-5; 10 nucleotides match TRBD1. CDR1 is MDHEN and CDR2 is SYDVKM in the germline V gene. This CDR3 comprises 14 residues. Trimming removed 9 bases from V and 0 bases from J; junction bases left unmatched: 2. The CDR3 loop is CASDRGLSNQPQHF. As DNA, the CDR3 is TGTGCCAGTGACAGGGGGCTTAGCAATCAGCCCCAGCATTTT.

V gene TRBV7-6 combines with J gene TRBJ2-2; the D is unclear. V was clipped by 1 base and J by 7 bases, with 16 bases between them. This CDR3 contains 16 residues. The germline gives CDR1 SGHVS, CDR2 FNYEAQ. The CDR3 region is CASSLGVEAPDGELFF. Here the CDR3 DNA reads TGTGCCAGCAGCTTAGGAGTAGAGGCTCCGGACGGGGAGCTGTTTTTT.

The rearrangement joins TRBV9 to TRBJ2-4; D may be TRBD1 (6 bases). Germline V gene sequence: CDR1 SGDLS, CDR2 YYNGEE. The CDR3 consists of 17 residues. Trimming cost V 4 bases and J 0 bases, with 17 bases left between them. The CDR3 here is CASSPSRQDLAKNIQYF. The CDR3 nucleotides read TGTGCCAGCAGCCCCTCCCGACAGGATCTAGCCAAAAACATTCAGTACTTC.

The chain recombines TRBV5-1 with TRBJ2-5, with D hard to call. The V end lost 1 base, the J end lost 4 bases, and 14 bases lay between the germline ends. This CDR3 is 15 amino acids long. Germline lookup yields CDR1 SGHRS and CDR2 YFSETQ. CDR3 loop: CASSLTVTRTETQYF. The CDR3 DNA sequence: TGCGCCAGCAGCTTGACAGTGACTCGCACAGAGACCCAGTACTTC.

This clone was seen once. CDR3 sequence: CASSLDRGQVQPQHF. CDR3 nucleotide sequence: TGTGCCAGCAGCTTAGACAGGGGGCAGGTTCAGCCCCAGCATTTT. The V call is TRBV7-2, the J call TRBJ1-5, with 9 positions matching TRBD1. Germline values: CDR1 SGHTA, CDR2 FQGNSA. After removal of 1 base from V and 6 bases from J, the junction contained 4 bases not matched to a gene. The length of the CDR3 is 15 residues.

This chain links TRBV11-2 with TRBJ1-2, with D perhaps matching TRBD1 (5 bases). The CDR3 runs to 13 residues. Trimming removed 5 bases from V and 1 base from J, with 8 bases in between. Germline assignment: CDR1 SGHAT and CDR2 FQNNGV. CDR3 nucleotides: TGTGCCAGCAGCCCGACAGTTAACTATGGCTACACCTTC. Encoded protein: CASSPTVNYGYTF.

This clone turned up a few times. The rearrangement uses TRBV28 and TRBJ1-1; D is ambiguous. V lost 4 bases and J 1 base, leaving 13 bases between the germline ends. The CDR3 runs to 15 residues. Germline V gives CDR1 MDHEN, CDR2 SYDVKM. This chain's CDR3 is CASSSSSTENTEAFF. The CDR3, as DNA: TGTGCCAGCAGTTCGTCGTCAACCGAGAACACTGAAGCTTTCTTT.

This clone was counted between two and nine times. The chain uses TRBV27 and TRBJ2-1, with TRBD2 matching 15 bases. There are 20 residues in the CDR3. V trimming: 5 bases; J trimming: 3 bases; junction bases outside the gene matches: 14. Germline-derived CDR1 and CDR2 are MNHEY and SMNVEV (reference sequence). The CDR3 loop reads CASSRGGTSGRTTIYNEQFF. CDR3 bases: TGTGCCAGCAGTCGGGGGGGGACTAGCGGGAGGACCACTATCTACAATGAGCAGTTCTTC.

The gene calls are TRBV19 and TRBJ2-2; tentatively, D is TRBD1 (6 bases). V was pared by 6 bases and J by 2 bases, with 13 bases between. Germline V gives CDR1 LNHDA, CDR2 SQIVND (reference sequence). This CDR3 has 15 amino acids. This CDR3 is CASSIRQANTGELFF. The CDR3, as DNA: TGTGCCAGTAGCATCCGACAGGCAAACACCGGGGAGCTGTTTTTT.

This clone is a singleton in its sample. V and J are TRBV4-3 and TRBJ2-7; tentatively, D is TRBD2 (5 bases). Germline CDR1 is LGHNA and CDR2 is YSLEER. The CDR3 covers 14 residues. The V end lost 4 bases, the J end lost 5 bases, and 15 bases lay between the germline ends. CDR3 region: CASSLAGGVDEQYF. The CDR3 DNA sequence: TGCGCCAGCAGCCTCGCGGGCGGAGTGGACGAGCAGTACTTC.

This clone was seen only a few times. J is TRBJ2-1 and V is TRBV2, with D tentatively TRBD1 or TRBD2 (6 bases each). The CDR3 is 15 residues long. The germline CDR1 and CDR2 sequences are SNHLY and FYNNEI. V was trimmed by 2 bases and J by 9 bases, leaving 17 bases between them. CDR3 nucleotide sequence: TGTGCCAGCAGTGAATTGTTGGTACAGGGAGGTGAGCAGTTCTTC. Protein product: CASSELLVQGGEQFF.

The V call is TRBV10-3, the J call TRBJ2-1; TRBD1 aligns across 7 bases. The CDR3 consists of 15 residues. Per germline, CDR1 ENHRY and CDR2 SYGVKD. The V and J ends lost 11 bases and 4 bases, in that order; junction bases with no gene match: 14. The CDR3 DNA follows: TGTGCCCCTCGGGATCGGACAGGCCATTACAATGAGCAGTTCTTC. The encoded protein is CAPRDRTGHYNEQFF.

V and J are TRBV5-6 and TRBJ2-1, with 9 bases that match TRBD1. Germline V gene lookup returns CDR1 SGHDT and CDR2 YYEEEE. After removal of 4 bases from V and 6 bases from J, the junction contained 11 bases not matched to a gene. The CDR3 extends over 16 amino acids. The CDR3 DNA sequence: TGTGCCAGCAGCCGAACAGGGGGCTCACGCGGCAATGAGCAGTTCTTC. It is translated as CASSRTGGSRGNEQFF.

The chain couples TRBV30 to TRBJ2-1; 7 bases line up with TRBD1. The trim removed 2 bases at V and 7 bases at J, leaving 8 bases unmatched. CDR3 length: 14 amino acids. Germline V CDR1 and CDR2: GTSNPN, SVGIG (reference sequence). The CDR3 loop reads CAWSPPTGRNEQFF. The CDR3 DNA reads TGTGCCTGGAGTCCCCCGACAGGGAGAAATGAGCAGTTCTTC. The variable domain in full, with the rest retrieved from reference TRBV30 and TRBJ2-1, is SQTIHQWPATLVQPVGSPLSLECTVEGTSNPNLYWYRQAAGRGLQLLFYSVGIGQISSEVPQNLSASRPQDRQFILSSKKLLLSDSGFYLCAWSPPTGRNEQFFGPGTRLTVL.

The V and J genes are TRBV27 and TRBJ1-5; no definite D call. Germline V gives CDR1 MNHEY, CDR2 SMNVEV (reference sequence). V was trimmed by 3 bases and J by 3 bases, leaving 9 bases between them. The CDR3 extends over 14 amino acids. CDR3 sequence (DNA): TGTGCCAGCAGTTTGGACGGATTCAATCAGCCCCAGCATTTT. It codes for CASSLDGFNQPQHF.

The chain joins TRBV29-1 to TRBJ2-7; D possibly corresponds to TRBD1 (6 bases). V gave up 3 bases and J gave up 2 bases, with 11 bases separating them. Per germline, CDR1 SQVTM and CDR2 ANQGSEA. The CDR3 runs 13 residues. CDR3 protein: CSVEETGTYEQYF. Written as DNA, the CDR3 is TGCAGCGTTGAGGAGACAGGAACCTACGAGCAGTACTTC.

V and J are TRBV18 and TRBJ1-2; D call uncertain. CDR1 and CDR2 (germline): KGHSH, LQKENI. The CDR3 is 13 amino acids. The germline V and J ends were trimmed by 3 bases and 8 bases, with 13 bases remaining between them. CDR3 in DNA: TGTGCCAGCTCACCCATGGCAGGAGAAGGCTACACCTTC. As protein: CASSPMAGEGYTF.

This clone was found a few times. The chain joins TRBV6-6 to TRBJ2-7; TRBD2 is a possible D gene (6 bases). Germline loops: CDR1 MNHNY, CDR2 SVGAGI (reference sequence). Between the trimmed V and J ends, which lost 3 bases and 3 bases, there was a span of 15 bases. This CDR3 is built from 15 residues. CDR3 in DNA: TGTGCCAGCAGTTATTCGGGACTCCCTAACTACGAGCAGTACTTC. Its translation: CASSYSGLPNYEQYF.

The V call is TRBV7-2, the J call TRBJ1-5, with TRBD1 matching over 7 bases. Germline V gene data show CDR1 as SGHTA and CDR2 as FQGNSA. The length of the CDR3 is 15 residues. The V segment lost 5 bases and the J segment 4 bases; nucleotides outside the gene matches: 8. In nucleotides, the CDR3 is TGTGCCAGCAGCCCACAGGGGAGATTAAATCAGCCCCAGCATTTT. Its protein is CASSPQGRLNQPQHF.

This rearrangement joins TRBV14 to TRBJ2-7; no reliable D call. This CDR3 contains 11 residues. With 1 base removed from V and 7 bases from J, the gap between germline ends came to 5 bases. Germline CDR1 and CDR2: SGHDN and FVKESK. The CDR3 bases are TGTGCCAGCAGCCAAGTTTCGGAGCAGTACTTC. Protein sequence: CASSQVSEQYF.

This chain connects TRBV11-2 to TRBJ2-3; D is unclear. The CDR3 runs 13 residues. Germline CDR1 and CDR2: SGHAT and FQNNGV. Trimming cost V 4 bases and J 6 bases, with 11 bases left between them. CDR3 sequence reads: CASSSQEKDTQYF. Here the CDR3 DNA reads TGTGCCAGCAGCTCACAAGAGAAGGATACGCAGTATTTT.

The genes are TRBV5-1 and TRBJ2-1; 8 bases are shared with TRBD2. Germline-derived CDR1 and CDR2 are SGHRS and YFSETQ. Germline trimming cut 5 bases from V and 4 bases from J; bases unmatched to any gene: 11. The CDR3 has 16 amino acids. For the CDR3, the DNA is TGCGCCAGCAGTTCGTCCAGCGGGAGACAGTACAATGAGCAGTTCTTC. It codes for CASSSSSGRQYNEQFF.

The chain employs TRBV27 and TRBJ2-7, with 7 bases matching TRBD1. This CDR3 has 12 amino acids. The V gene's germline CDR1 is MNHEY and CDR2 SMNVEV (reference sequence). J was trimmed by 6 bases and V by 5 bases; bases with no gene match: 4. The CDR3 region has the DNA TGTGCCAGCAGTCGACAGGGTTTCGAGCAGTACTTC. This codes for CASSRQGFEQYF.

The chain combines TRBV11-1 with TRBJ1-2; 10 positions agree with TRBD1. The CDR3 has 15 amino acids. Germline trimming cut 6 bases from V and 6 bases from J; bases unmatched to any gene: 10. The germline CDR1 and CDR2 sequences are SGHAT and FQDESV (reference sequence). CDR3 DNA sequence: TGTGCCAGCAGGCCCGGGACAGGGGTCAGCGATGGCTACACCTTC. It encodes CASRPGTGVSDGYTF.

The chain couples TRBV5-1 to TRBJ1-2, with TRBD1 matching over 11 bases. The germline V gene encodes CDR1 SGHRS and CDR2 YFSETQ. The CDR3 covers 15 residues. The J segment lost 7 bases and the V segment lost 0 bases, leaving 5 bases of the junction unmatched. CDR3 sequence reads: CASSLDGQGAVGYTF. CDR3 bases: TGCGCCAGCAGCTTGGATGGACAGGGGGCGGTTGGCTACACCTTC.